The 23 T cell receptor beta chains below all came from one sample that was sequenced in a study of cytomegalovirus exposure and HLA in healthy donors (dated by TCRdb to the late 2010s). Libraries came from the immunoSEQ multiplex PCR assay. The multiplex PCR relied on a mix of 60 forward primers for TCR Vbeta segments and 13 reverse primers for TCR Jbeta segments. The clones in this table, taken by TCRdb from immuneACCESS, are in-frame only. Not every clone is retained; where verified, under half of the shortfall comes from an unresolved V gene, and the cause of the rest is unknown. Present in this sample are about 110,000 clones, about 76% of which were seen just once. The top ten hold around 4.9% of the sample. The sequencing input was PBMCs. These receptors were taken from a man aged 30 to 39 in good health and CMV-seropositive.

The chain joins TRBV7-9 to TRBJ1-2, with 8 bases matching TRBD1. The junction had 6 bases not matched to a gene; V was cut back by 3 bases and J by 3 bases. The germline V gene has CDR1 SEHNR and CDR2 FQNEAQ (reference sequence). This CDR3 is 15 amino acids long. The chain's CDR3 is CASSLRQGAHYGYTF. DNA of the CDR3: TGTGCCAGCAGCTTGAGGCAGGGGGCCCACTATGGCTACACCTTC.

This clone was observed at least ten times. V usage is TRBV7-2 and J usage is TRBJ1-2; D possibly corresponds to TRBD1 (6 bases). The V gene lost 4 bases and the J gene lost 2 bases, with 8 bases spanning the gap. The germline CDR1 and CDR2 sequences are SGHTA and FQGNSA. The CDR3 has 13 amino acids. The CDR3 sequence: CASSYDRNYGYTF. The DNA for the CDR3 is TGTGCCAGCAGCTACGACAGGAACTATGGCTACACCTTC.

This clone was observed many times. This rearrangement joins TRBV28 to TRBJ2-7, with 12 nucleotides matching TRBD1. The junction had 9 bases not matched to a gene; V was cut back by 5 bases and J by 4 bases. The CDR3 sequence is 16 residues long. The germline V gene has CDR1 MDHEN and CDR2 SYDVKM. The CDR3 region is CASSPPGQGARYEQYF. CDR3 nucleotides: TGTGCCAGCAGTCCCCCGGGACAGGGGGCGAGGTACGAGCAGTACTTC.

The rearrangement uses TRBV28 and TRBJ1-5, with unresolved D. Germline CDR1 reads MDHEN; CDR2 reads SYDVKM. The CDR3 length is 13 residues. The V end was cut by 4 bases, the J end by 0 bases, with 4 bases between. CDR3 loop: CASSSFSNQPQHF. The CDR3 DNA follows: TGTGCCAGCAGTTCGTTTAGCAATCAGCCCCAGCATTTT.

This clone was seen just once. The V and J genes are TRBV5-1 and TRBJ1-6, with no clear D. CDR3 length: 15 amino acids. Germline-derived CDR1 and CDR2 are SGHRS and YFSETQ. V lost 0 bases to trimming and J lost 8 bases, with 12 bases between them. CDR3 nucleotide sequence: TGCGCCAGCAGCTTGGGTCCGGAGGGATATTCACCCCTCCACTTT. It yields the protein CASSLGPEGYSPLHF.

This CDR3 reads CVRSLRGGTQYF. The CDR3 coding sequence is TGTGTCAGAAGCTTACGGGGTGGCACCCAGTACTTC. This sequence joins TRBV7-5 and TRBJ2-5; the table calls TRBD2, which could not be checked here. TRBV7-5 is a listed pseudogene. The CDR3 extends over 12 amino acids.

V usage is TRBV5-6 and J usage is TRBJ2-5; the D gene is possibly TRBD1 (6 bases). Trimming stripped 0 bases from V and 5 bases from J, with 14 bases between. Germline CDR1 reads SGHDT; CDR2 reads YYEEEE. The CDR3 is made up of 15 amino acids. This CDR3 is CASSLVRGSTETQYF. The CDR3 DNA follows: TGTGCCAGCAGCTTGGTCAGGGGTTCTACGGAGACCCAGTACTTC.

The rearrangement links TRBV15 to TRBJ1-1; the match to TRBD1 covers 10 bases. Trimming took 3 bases from V and 6 from J; bases not matched to a gene: 7. The CDR3 has 15 residues. Germline CDR1 and CDR2: LNHNV and YYDKDF (reference sequence). The CDR3: CATSRTGQGKPEAFF. The CDR3 bases are TGTGCCACCAGCAGGACGGGACAGGGGAAACCTGAAGCTTTCTTT.

This clone was detected once. The genes are TRBV2 and TRBJ1-1, with a possible D match to TRBD1 (5 bases). The V gene lost 3 bases and the J gene lost 5 bases, with 7 bases spanning the gap. Per germline, CDR1 SNHLY and CDR2 FYNNEI. The CDR3 contains 12 residues. CDR3 amino acids: CASSDQGTEAFF. The CDR3 DNA follows: TGTGCCAGCAGTGACCAGGGAACTGAAGCTTTCTTT.

As DNA, the CDR3 is TGTGCCTGGAGTCCGCCGGGACAGTTCAATTCACCCCTCCACTTT. It translates to CAWSPPGQFNSPLHF. J is TRBJ1-6 and V is TRBV30; 7 bases line up with TRBD1. The CDR3 is 15 residues long. The trim removed 2 bases at V and 7 bases at J, leaving 8 bases unmatched. Looked up from germline, CDR1 is GTSNPN and CDR2 is SVGIG (reference sequence).

This clone has only one observation. The same CDR3 arises from other DNA sequences in this sample as well. The chain couples TRBV5-1 to TRBJ2-5; perhaps TRBD2 as D (6 bases). This CDR3 has 13 residues. Germline V gene data show CDR1 as SGHRS and CDR2 as YFSETQ. V lost 9 bases and J 5 bases, leaving 17 bases between the germline ends. The CDR3 region is CATTPTSGETQYF. CDR3 DNA sequence: TGCGCCACCACACCGACTAGTGGGGAGACCCAGTACTTC.

The V and J genes are TRBV30 and TRBJ2-7, with 7 bases fitting TRBD2. The length of the CDR3 is 14 residues. The germline V gene encodes CDR1 GTSNPN and CDR2 SVGIG (reference sequence). V shed 2 bases and J 2 bases; nucleotides not matched to a gene: 6. Here the CDR3 DNA reads TGTGCCTGGAGTAGCGGGGAGGCCCCCTACGAGCAGTACTTC. Its protein is CAWSSGEAPYEQYF.

The rearrangement uses TRBV5-1 and TRBJ1-1; TRBD1 matches at 8 bases. Trimming cost V 4 bases and J 1 base; bases outside gene matches: 0. Germline CDR1 and CDR2: SGHRS and YFSETQ. The CDR3 is 13 residues long. The CDR3 DNA reads as TGCGCCAGCAGCACAGGGGGGAACACTGAAGCTTTCTTT. This sequence encodes CASSTGGNTEAFF.

V and J are TRBV19 and TRBJ2-5; D is perhaps TRBD1 (5 bases). The DNA end is more similar to TRBJ2-7, so the J call may be wrong. This CDR3 spans 14 amino acids. In germline, CDR1 is LNHDA, CDR2 SQIVND (reference sequence). DNA of the CDR3: TGTGCCAGTAGTATGGTCTTAGGGGCCTACGAGCAGTACTTC. Amino acid sequence: CASSMVLGAYEQYF.

This clone occurred a few times. V and J are TRBV29-1 and TRBJ2-1, with 7 bases identical to TRBD1. Looked up from germline, CDR1 is SQVTM and CDR2 is ANQGSEA. Losses at the gene ends were 6 bases for V and 1 base for J; bases not matched to a gene: 3. The CDR3 is 13 amino acids. The CDR3 DNA reads TGCAGCGTCCGGACAGGTTCCTACAATGAGCAGTTCTTC. Translation: CSVRTGSYNEQFF.

This clone was picked up a small number of times. The chain has TRBV5-6 and TRBJ1-2, with a possible D match to TRBD1 (5 bases). The length of the CDR3 is 14 residues. Germline CDR1 is SGHDT and CDR2 is YYEEEE. The V and J ends lost 3 bases and 5 bases respectively, with 14 bases between them. CDR3 nucleotide sequence: TGTGCCAGCAGCTCACCCGGGGGTAGATATGGCTACACCTTC. The encoded protein is CASSSPGGRYGYTF. Full variable domain (outside the CDR3, taken from reference TRBV5-6 and TRBJ1-2): DAGVTQSPTHLIKTRGQQVTLRCSPKSGHDTVSWYQQALGQGPQFIFQYYEEEERQRGNFPDRFSGHQFPNYSSELNVNALLLGDSALYLCASSSPGGRYGYTFGSGTRLTVV.

The chain joins TRBV7-2 to TRBJ1-4, with D perhaps matching TRBD1 (6 bases). V was trimmed by 4 bases and J by 0 bases, leaving 9 bases between them. The length of the CDR3 is 15 residues. Germline V gene data show CDR1 as SGHTA and CDR2 as FQGNSA. The CDR3 loop is CASSSQGTTNEKLFF. In nucleotides, the CDR3 is TGTGCCAGCAGCTCACAGGGAACAACTAATGAAAAACTGTTTTTT.

The chain employs TRBV7-7 and TRBJ2-5; possibly TRBD1 for D (6 bases). The CDR3 loop spans 13 amino acids. V was clipped by 5 bases and J by 2 bases, with 9 bases between them. Germline CDR1 SSHAT, CDR2 FNYEAQ (reference sequence). The CDR3 bases are TGTGCCAGCAGCCTGGACAGTCAAGAGACCCAGTACTTC. It yields the protein CASSLDSQETQYF.

V and J are TRBV5-8 and TRBJ1-5; D unresolved. CDR1 is SGHTS and CDR2 is YDEGEE in the germline V gene. CDR3 length: 13 residues. The V end was cut by 4 bases, the J end by 9 bases, with 14 bases between. For the CDR3, the DNA is TGTGCCAGCAGCGGGCAAGGTGCGAGGCCCCAGCATTTT. Translation: CASSGQGARPQHF.

The CDR3 protein is CASSADTSTDTQYF. DNA of the CDR3: TGTGCCAGCAGCGCTGACACGAGCACAGATACGCAGTATTTT. V usage is TRBV9 and J usage is TRBJ2-3; D not certain. This CDR3 is 14 amino acids long. V was pared by 3 bases and J by 0 bases, with 8 bases between. Germline-derived CDR1 and CDR2 are SGDLS and YYNGEE.

The CDR3 spells CASRGDRVNTEAFF. CDR3 sequence (DNA): TGTGCCAGCAGGGGGGACAGGGTGAACACTGAAGCTTTCTTT. The V call is TRBV2, the J call TRBJ1-1; 9 bases are a match to TRBD1. The CDR3 is 14 residues long. J lost 0 bases, V lost 6 bases, and 2 bases had no gene match. The germline V gene has CDR1 SNHLY and CDR2 FYNNEI.

V and J are TRBV7-2 and TRBJ2-2; TRBD2 aligns across 9 bases. Germline V gene data show CDR1 as SGHTA and CDR2 as FQGNSA. This CDR3 region has 15 residues. V trimming: 5 bases; J trimming: 9 bases; junction bases outside the gene matches: 10. For the CDR3, the DNA is TGTGCCAGCAGCCCCTCGCGGGGGGGGGCCCGGGAGCTGTTTTTT. Protein: CASSPSRGGARELFF. The full variable domain, its missing parts supplied by reference TRBV7-2 and TRBJ2-2, is GAGVSQSPSNKVTEKGKDVELRCDPISGHTALYWYRQSLGQGLEFLIYFQGNSAPDKSGLPSDRFSAERTGGSVSTLTIQRTQQEDSAVYLCASSPSRGGARELFFGEGSRLTVL.

The chain employs TRBV18 and TRBJ2-3; 12 bases are a match to TRBD2. Germline lookup yields CDR1 KGHSH and CDR2 LQKENI. CDR3 length: 19 amino acids. The V gene end was trimmed by 0 bases and the J gene end by 2 bases; junction bases not matched to a gene: 9. CDR3 in DNA: TGTGCCAGCTCACCACCGGTTGGGACTAGCGGGCGACCCACAGATACGCAGTATTTT. Translating gives CASSPPVGTSGRPTDTQYF.